This section outlines one T cell receptor beta chain sequence together with its context. The antigen remains undetermined. A multiplex PCR was run with 60 Vbeta primers and 13 Jbeta primers. Profiling relied on immunoSEQ multiplex PCR, and the TCRdb table lists in-frame clones only, not all of them. The sample has around 150,000 clones, around 80% seen once. The source of the sample is a study of cytomegalovirus exposure and HLA in healthy donors. Findings and limits, study-wide: The study had only CMV serostatus as immune exposure information. Some public TCRs appeared in many individuals, while most sequences were rare.

The source is a woman aged 25 to 39 in good health and CMV-seropositive. Sequenced input: PBMCs.

Written as DNA, the CDR3 is TGTGCCAGCAGCGAGGGACACAGCACAGATACGCAGTATTTT. This gives the protein CASSEGHSTDTQYF. This chain connects TRBV2 to TRBJ2-3, with TRBD1 as a possible D gene (6 bases). The V gene lost 6 bases and the J gene lost 0 bases, with 10 bases spanning the gap. The CDR3 spans 14 residues. The germline V gene has CDR1 SNHLY and CDR2 FYNNEI.